Sequencing of this T cell receptor (beta chain) was carried out in a study of T cells expressing NK-cell markers. Study overall: Source material for TCR beta repertoires consisted of sorted CD3+CD56+NKG2C+, CD3+CD56+NKG2C- and CD3+CD56-NKG2C+ T cells. In the group of eight sequenced donors, seven were HCMV-seropositive and one was seronegative.

Libraries used 5'RACE template switching adding universal primer site and UMIs. TCRdb derives one entry per CDR3 protein from the 5' RACE reads, leaving out DNA. Its listing shows a few hundred thousand distinct CDR3 sequences. Findings and caveats of the study: Of the CD8+ T cell pool in several donors, about 1.0-7.5% was accounted for by dominant NKG2C+ clonotypes.

Regarding this clonotype: Its antigen is still unknown.

The CDR3 spans 12 residues. Germline lookup yields CDR1 MNHNY and CDR2 SVGAGI (reference sequence). The chain joins TRBV6-6 to TRBJ1-2. The origin of this receptor is a man aged 18 to 29 in good health. The sequencing input was blood T cells: a sorted CD56 or NKG2C T cell subset, CD4+ or CD8+ T cells, or bulk PBMC T cells (not recorded which). This CDR3 is CASVDGRYGYTF.